This TCR beta chain came from a study of cytomegalovirus exposure and HLA in healthy donors. A multiplex PCR was run with 60 Vbeta primers and 13 Jbeta primers. Measured with immunoSEQ multiplex PCR; TCRdb has only the in-frame clones, and not every one. The sample consists of about 200,000 clones, roughly 83% of them appearing once. Material: PBMCs. The sequence came from a boy between 2 and 10 years old in good health and CMV-seronegative.

The CDR3 sequence is CASSRAGSTDTQYF. The CDR3 region has the DNA TGTGCCAGCAGCCGAGCGGGGAGCACAGATACGCAGTATTTT. The genes are TRBV7-9 and TRBJ2-3; 7 positions agree with TRBD2. CDR3 length: 14 amino acids. CDR1 and CDR2 (germline): SEHNR, FQNEAQ (reference sequence). The V gene end was trimmed by 5 bases and the J gene end by 0 bases; junction bases not matched to a gene: 2.